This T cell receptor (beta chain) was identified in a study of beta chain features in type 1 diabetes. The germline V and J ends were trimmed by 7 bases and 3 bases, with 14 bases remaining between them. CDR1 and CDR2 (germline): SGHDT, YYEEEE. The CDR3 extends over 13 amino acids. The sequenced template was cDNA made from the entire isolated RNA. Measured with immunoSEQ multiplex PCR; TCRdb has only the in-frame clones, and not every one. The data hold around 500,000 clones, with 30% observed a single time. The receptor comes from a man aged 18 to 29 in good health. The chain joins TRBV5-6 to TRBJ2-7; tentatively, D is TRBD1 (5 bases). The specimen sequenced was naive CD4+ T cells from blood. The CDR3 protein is CASQPRTLYEQYF. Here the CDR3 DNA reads TGTGCCAGCCAGCCAAGGACACTCTACGAGCAGTACTTC.